This T cell receptor (beta chain) was sequenced for a study of shared clonotypes between healthy human individuals. Study summary: Per-donor plates numbered three CD4 naive, three CD4 memory, two CD8 naive and one CD8 memory. Whole-study findings and limits: Memory subsets generally showed smaller estimated richness than naive subsets did. Genetic and exposure-history diversity was limited by the small donor number. The study found about 5% of naive CD4 clonotypes shared across a few donors.

Assay: immunoSEQ multiplex PCR; the TCRdb copy retains only in-frame clones and omits some. The sample includes around 2.5 million clones, approximately 93% of them seen just once. CDR1 and CDR2 (germline): SGDLS, YYNGEE. The CDR3 covers 16 residues. The J segment lost 2 bases and the V segment lost 4 bases, leaving 8 bases of the junction unmatched. Comment on this clone: Its antigen is still unknown.

The sequencing input was naive CD4+ T cells from PBMCs. Subset noted: CD45RA+ positively selected. The rearrangement joins TRBV9 to TRBJ1-2; 10 nucleotides line up with TRBD1. The TCR comes from a man aged 18 to 30 in good health. Some clones in this sample may be carry-over from other donors' samples. CDR3 sequence (DNA): TGTGCCAGCAGCCCCGGGACAGGGGTACGGAACTATGGCTACACCTTC. Its protein product is CASSPGTGVRNYGYTF.